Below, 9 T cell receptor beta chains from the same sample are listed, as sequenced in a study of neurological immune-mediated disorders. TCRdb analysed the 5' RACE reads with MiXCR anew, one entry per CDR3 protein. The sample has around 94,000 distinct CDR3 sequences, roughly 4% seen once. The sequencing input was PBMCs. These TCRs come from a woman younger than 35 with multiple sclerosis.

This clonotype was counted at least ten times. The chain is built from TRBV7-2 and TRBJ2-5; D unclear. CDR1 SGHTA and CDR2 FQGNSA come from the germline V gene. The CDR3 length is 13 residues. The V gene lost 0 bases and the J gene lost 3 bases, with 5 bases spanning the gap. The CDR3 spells CASSLASEETQYF. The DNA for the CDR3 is TGTGCCAGCAGCTTAGCCAGCGAAGAGACCCAGTACTTC.

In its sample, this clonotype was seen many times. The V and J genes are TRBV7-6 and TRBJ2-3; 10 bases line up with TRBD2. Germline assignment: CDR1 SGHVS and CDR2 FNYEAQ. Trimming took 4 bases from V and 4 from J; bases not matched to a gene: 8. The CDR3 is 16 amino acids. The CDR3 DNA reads TGTGCCAGCAGCTCTCAGACTAGCGGGCGGGCAGATACGCAGTATTTT. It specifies CASSSQTSGRADTQYF. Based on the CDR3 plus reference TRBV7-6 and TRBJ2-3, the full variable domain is GAGVSQSPRYKVTKRGQDVALRCDPISGHVSLYWYRQALGQGPEFLTYFNYEAQQDKSGLPNDRFSAERPEGSISTLTIQRTEQRDSAMYRCASSSQTSGRADTQYFGPGTRLTVL.

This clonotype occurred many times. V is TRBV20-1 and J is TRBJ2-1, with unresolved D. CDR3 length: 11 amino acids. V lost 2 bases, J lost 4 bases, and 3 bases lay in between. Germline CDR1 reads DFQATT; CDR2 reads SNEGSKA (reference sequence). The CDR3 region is CSARWYNEQFF. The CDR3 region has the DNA TGCAGTGCTAGATGGTACAATGAGCAGTTCTTC.

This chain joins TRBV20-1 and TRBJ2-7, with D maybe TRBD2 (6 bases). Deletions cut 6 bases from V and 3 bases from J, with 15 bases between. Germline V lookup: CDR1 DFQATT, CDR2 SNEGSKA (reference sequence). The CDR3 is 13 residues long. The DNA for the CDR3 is TGCAGTGCCCCGGAGGCCGGGGGCTACGAGCAGTACTTC. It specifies CSAPEAGGYEQYF.

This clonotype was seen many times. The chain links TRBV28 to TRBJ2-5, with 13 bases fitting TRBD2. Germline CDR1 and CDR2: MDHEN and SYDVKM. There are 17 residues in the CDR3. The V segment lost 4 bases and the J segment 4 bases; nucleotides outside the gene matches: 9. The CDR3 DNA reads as TGTGCCAGCAGTTCTCGAGAAGGACTAGCGGGAGTAGAGACCCAGTACTTC. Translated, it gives CASSSREGLAGVETQYF.

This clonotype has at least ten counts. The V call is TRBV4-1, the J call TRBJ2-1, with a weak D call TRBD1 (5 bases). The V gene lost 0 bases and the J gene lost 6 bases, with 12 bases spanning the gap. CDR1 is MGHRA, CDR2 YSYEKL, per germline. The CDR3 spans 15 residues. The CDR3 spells CASSQDGAVGNEQFF. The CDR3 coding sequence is TGCGCCAGCAGCCAAGATGGGGCGGTTGGCAATGAGCAGTTCTTC.

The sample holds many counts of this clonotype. CDR3 loop: CASSSRPEGTGELFF. In nucleotides, the CDR3 is TGTGCCAGCAGTTCTAGGCCGGAGGGGACCGGGGAGCTGTTTTTT. The rearrangement uses TRBV6-5 and TRBJ2-2; possibly TRBD2 for D (6 bases). Germline V gene lookup returns CDR1 MNHEY and CDR2 SVGAGI. The germline V and J ends were trimmed by 4 bases and 5 bases, with 14 bases remaining between them. This CDR3 region has 15 residues.

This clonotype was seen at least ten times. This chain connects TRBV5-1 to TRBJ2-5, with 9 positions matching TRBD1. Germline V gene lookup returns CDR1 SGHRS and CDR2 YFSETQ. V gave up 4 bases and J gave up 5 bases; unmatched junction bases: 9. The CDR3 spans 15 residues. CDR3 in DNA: TGCGCCAGCAGCGTGGACAGGGGCGCGGGGGAGACCCAGTACTTC. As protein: CASSVDRGAGETQYF.

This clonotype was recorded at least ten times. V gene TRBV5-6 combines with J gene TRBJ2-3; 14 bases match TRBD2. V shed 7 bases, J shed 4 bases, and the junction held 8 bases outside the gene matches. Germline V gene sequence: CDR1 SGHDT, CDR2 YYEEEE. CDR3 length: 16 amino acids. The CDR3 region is CASRGLAGAGADTQYF. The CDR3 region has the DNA TGTGCCAGCCGGGGACTAGCGGGGGCCGGGGCAGATACGCAGTATTTT.